The next 9 T cell receptor beta chains were all read from a single sample in a study of OX40 agonist ivuxolimab in advanced cancers. Profiled with immunoSEQ multiplex PCR; TCRdb holds only in-frame clones, not every one. The repertoire includes about 24,000 clones, roughly 93% of them detected once, and 49% sits in the top ten. The sample consisted of CD4+ or CD8+ T cells sorted from blood, taken in a trial of the OX40 agonist ivuxolimab. The receptors shown here come from an adult with an advanced solid tumor such as melanoma, head and neck, liver or kidney cancer.

CDR3 nucleotides: TGTGCCAGCAGGCTGACAGGACTAGCGGGGGTGGAGCAGTTCTTC. Encoded protein: CASRLTGLAGVEQFF. The chain couples TRBV28 to TRBJ2-1, with TRBD2 matching 13 bases. The CDR3 is made up of 15 amino acids. The V and J ends lost 6 bases and 10 bases, in that order; junction bases with no gene match: 9. The germline V gene has CDR1 MDHEN and CDR2 SYDVKM.

This clone has a single count. V gene TRBV19 combines with J gene TRBJ2-7; 9 bases agree with TRBD2. Germline CDR1 LNHDA, CDR2 SQIVND (reference sequence). The CDR3 contains 16 residues. The V and J ends lost 4 bases and 0 bases, in that order; junction bases with no gene match: 7. The CDR3 loop reads CASSTNLAGSSYEQYF. The CDR3 coding sequence is TGTGCCAGTAGTACTAATCTAGCGGGGAGCTCCTACGAGCAGTACTTC.

This rearrangement joins TRBV30 to TRBJ1-3; a possible D gene is TRBD1 (5 bases). Trimming took 1 base from V and 0 from J, leaving 13 bases between them. The germline V gene has CDR1 GTSNPN and CDR2 SVGIG (reference sequence). The CDR3 consists of 16 residues. The CDR3 is CAWSGGGALSGNTIYF. CDR3 bases: TGTGCCTGGAGTGGGGGGGGAGCCCTCTCTGGAAACACCATATATTTT.

The chain links TRBV28 to TRBJ2-5; 8 bases fit TRBD1. The end of the DNA fits TRBJ2-7 better, so the J call may be wrong. CDR1 and CDR2 (germline): MDHEN, SYDVKM. This CDR3 comprises 13 residues. CDR3 nucleotides: TGTGCCGCCCATGGACAGGGCGACTACGAGCAGTACTTC. Translated: CAAHGQGDYEQYF.

The V and J genes are TRBV6-5 and TRBJ2-1; D unclear. CDR1 MNHEY and CDR2 SVGAGI come from the germline V gene. The V end was cut by 6 bases, the J end by 5 bases, with 17 bases between. CDR3 length: 15 amino acids. CDR3 nucleotide sequence: TGTGCCAGCAGCCCCTACCGCCCACATAACAATGAGCAGTTCTTC. This encodes CASSPYRPHNNEQFF.

There are a few counts of this clone. This chain connects TRBV28 to TRBJ1-2; D gene uncertain. CDR1 and CDR2 from the germline V gene are MDHEN and SYDVKM. Trimming pared 8 bases from V and 0 bases from J, leaving 7 bases between. The CDR3 spans 12 residues. The CDR3 DNA reads TGTGCCAGCCACCGGGCTAACTATGGCTACACCTTC. Translating it yields CASHRANYGYTF.

CDR3 DNA sequence: TGTGCCAGCAGTCAGGGGACAACCGAGACCCAGTACTTC. It codes for CASSQGTTETQYF. V gene TRBV27 combines with J gene TRBJ2-5; tentative D call: TRBD1 (6 bases). V was clipped by 5 bases and J by 5 bases, with 12 bases between them. The CDR3 loop spans 13 amino acids. Germline CDR1 MNHEY, CDR2 SMNVEV (reference sequence).

The J gene is TRBJ2-2, the V gene TRBV9; D is uncertain. The CDR3 totals 15 residues. The germline V gene encodes CDR1 SGDLS and CDR2 YYNGEE. The germline V and J ends were trimmed by 0 bases and 4 bases, with 10 bases remaining between them. The CDR3 here is CASSVGVGPTGELFF. The CDR3 coding sequence is TGTGCCAGCAGCGTAGGTGTAGGCCCCACCGGGGAGCTGTTTTTT.

V gene TRBV10-3 combines with J gene TRBJ1-5; no definite D call. The CDR3 sequence is 14 residues long. Germline CDR1 reads ENHRY; CDR2 reads SYGVKD. Trimming pared 2 bases from V and 0 bases from J, leaving 5 bases between. The CDR3 loop is CAISERASNQPQHF. In DNA, the CDR3 is TGTGCCATCAGTGAGAGGGCTAGCAATCAGCCCCAGCATTTT.